This TCR beta chain was documented in a study of T cells after yellow fever vaccination. Study in general: SMART-Seq v4 Ultra Low Input prepared libraries from low-cell fractions. Study conclusions and caveats: Bulk-population clonotypes that are abundant could appear as contaminants in FACS-sorted repertoires. It was the secondary response that reached its peak faster, day 5 versus 15, but it was weaker. Primary-vaccination clones mostly resurfaced post-booster (96% CD4, approximately 90% CD8).

The sample holds many counts of this clonotype. Antigen unknown. This CDR3 is 15 amino acids long. Trimming removed 3 bases at V and 1 base at J, with 8 bases between. Per the germline V gene, CDR1 is KGHDR and CDR2 is SFDVKD. One entry per CDR3 protein results from TCRdb running MiXCR on the 5' RACE reads. This table holds approximately 74,000 distinct CDR3 sequences, approximately 6.2% found once. The TCR was taken from a man between 18 and 35 years old who received the YFV17D yellow fever vaccine. This chain joins TRBV24-1 and TRBJ2-2; D might be TRBD2 (5 bases). Material: CD4+ T cells sorted from PBMCs, obtained roughly 14 days after the first yellow fever vaccination. The DNA of the CDR3 is TGTGCCACCAGTGATCCGGGGAAGAACACCGGGGAGCTGTTTTTT. Amino acid sequence: CATSDPGKNTGELFF.